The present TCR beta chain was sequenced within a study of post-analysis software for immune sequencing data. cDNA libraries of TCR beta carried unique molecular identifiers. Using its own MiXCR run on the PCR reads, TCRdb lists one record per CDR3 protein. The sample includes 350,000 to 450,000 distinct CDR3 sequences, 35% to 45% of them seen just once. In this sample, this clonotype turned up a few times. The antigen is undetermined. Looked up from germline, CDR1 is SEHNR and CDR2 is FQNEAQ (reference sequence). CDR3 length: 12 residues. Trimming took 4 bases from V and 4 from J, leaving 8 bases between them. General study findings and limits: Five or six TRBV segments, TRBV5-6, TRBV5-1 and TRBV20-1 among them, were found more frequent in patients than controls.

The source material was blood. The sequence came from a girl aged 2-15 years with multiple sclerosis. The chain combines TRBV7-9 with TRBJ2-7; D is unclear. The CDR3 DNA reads TGTGCCAGCAGCTCATTGCTTTACGAGCAGTACTTC. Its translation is CASSSLLYEQYF.